This T cell receptor (beta chain) was captured in a study of molecular identifiers for immune sequencing clone quantification. With regard to this clonotype: Given the absence of the conserved phenylalanine or tryptophan at the CDR3 end, a read error is likely.

Naive CD8 T cells underwent sorting with the CD8+CD4-CCR7+CD45RA+ definition. TCRdb called the PCR reads again in MiXCR, with one record for every CDR3 protein. The table shows some 59,000 distinct CDR3 sequences, with approximately 25% occurring only once. The CDR3 is 15 residues long. The V end was cut by 2 bases, the J end by 0 bases, with 11 bases between. Germline CDR1 reads MNHEY; CDR2 reads SVGEGT. The receptor was derived from a human donor in good health. Some libraries in this study had Jurkat cell RNA spiked in. The specimen was naive CD8+ T cells from blood, with Jurkat cell RNA spiked in. The subset: FACS-sorted CD8+CD4-CCR7+CD45RA+ naive T cells. The rearrangement uses TRBV6-2 or TRBV6-3 and TRBJ2-7, with a possible D match to TRBD1 (5 bases). The CDR3 is CASSYLGLSSYEQYL. The CDR3 DNA sequence: TGTGCCAGCAGTTACCTGGGGCTATCCTCCTACGAGCAGTACCTC.